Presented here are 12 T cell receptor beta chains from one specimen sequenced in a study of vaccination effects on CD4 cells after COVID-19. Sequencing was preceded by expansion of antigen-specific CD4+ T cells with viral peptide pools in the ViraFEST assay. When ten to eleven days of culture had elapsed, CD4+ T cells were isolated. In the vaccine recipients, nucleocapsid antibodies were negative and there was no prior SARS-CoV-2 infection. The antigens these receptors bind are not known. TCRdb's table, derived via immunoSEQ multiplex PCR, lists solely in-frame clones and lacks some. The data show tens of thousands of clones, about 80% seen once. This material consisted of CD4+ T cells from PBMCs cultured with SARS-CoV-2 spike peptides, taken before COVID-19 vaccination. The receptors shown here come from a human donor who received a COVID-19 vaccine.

In DNA form, the CDR3 reads TGTGCCAGCAGGCTCAGGCTCCACTCTGGAAACACCATATATTTT. It is translated as CASRLRLHSGNTIYF. The J gene is TRBJ1-3, the V gene TRBV2; D not certain. From germline, CDR1 is SNHLY and CDR2 FYNNEI. The V and J ends lost 6 bases and 0 bases respectively, with 12 bases between them. The CDR3 extends over 15 amino acids.

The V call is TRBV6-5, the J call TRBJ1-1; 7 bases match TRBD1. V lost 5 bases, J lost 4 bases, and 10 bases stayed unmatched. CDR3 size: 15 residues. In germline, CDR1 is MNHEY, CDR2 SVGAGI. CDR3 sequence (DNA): TGTGCCAGCAGTACTAAGCAGGGGGAGGGCACTGAAGCTTTCTTT. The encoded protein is CASSTKQGEGTEAFF.

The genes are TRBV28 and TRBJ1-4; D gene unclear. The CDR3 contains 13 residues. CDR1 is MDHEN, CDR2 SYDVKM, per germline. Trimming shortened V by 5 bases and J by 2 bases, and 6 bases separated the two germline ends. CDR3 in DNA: TGTGCCAGCAGTATAATTACTAATGAAAAACTGTTTTTT. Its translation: CASSIITNEKLFF.

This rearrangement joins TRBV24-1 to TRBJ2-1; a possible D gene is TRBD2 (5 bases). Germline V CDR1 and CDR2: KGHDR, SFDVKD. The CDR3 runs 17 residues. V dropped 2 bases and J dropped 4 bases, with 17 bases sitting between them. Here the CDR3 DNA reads TGTGCCACCAGTGATTCTCGACATCGTACGGGGTACAATGAGCAGTTCTTC. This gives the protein CATSDSRHRTGYNEQFF.

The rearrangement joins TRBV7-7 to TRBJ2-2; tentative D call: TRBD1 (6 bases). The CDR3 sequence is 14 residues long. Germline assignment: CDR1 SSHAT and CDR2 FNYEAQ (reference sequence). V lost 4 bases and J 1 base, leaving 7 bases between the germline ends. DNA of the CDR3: TGTGCCAGCAGCTACAGGGTGAACACCGGGGAGCTGTTTTTT. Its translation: CASSYRVNTGELFF.

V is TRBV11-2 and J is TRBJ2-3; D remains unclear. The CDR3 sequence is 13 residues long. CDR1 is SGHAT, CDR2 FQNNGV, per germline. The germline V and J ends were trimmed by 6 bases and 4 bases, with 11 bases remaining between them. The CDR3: CASSSVSPDTQYF. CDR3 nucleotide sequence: TGTGCCAGCAGTTCAGTTTCCCCAGATACGCAGTATTTT.

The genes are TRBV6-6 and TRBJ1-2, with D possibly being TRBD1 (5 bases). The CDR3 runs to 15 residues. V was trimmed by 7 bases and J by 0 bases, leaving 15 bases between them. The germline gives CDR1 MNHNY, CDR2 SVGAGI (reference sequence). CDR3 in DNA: TGTGCCAGCACCCAGGGAGTGGCCACTAACTATGGCTACACCTTC. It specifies CASTQGVATNYGYTF.

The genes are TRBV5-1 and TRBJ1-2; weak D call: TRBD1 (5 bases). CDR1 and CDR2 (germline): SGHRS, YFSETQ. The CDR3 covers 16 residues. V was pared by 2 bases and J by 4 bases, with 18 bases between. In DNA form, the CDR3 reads TGCGCCAGCAGCTTACAAAGTTACGGGGGATCCTATGGCTACACCTTC. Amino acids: CASSLQSYGGSYGYTF.

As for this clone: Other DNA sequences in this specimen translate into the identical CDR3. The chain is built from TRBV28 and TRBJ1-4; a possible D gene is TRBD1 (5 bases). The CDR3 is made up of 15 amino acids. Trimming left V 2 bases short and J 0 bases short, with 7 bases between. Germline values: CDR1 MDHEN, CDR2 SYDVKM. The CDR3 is CASSLGGATNEKLFF. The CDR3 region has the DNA TGTGCCAGCAGTTTAGGGGGGGCAACTAATGAAAAACTGTTTTTT.

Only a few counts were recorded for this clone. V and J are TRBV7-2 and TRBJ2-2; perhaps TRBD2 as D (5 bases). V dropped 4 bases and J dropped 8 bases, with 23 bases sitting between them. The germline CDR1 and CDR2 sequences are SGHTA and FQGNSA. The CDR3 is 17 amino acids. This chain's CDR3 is CASSSLGRGLVSGELFF. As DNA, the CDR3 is TGTGCCAGCAGCTCATTGGGTAGAGGGCTTGTGTCAGGGGAGCTGTTTTTT.

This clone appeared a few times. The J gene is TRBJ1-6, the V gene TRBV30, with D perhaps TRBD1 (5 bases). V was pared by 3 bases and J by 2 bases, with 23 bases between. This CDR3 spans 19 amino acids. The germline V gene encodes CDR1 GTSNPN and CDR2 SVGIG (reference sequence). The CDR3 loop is CAWSPDRTVGGPYNSPLHF. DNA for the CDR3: TGTGCCTGGAGCCCAGATCGTACGGTTGGGGGACCCTATAATTCACCCCTCCACTTT.

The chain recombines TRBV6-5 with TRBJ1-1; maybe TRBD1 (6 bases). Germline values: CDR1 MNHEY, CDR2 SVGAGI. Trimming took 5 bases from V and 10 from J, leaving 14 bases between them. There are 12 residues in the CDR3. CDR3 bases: TGTGCCAGCAGTACGCAGGGGATTAGAGCTTTCTTT. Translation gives CASSTQGIRAFF.